The clone carrying this T cell receptor beta chain was seen at least ten times. Its antigen is not known. This specimen comes from a study of T-cell memory formation after mild COVID-19. Study-wide context: Across donors, TCR clusters were largely donor specific.

V lost 5 bases and J 6 bases, leaving 9 bases between the germline ends. The CDR3 spans 12 residues. Germline CDR1 and CDR2: ENHRY and SYGVKD. TCRdb re-derived calls from the 5' RACE reads in MiXCR, one entry per CDR3 protein. The sample lists about 400,000 distinct CDR3 sequences; more than 15% were seen once. Study-level points and caveats: Among contracting clones, CD4+ were mainly CM/EM and CD8+ enriched in EMRA.

The clonotype originates from a man between 18 and 35 years old who had mild COVID-19 (a few samples of this study predate the infection). Cell type and time point are not known. Sequencing was done on a sample of PBMCs or a T cell subset sorted from them (not recorded which). This sequence joins TRBV10-3 and TRBJ2-3, with no clear D. CDR3 amino acids: CAISRAADTQYF. CDR3 in DNA: TGTGCCATCAGTAGGGCTGCGGATACGCAGTATTTT.